The next 12 T cell receptor beta chains were all read from a single sample in a study of CD4 and CD8 cells across lung adenocarcinoma regions. TCRdb used MiXCR to reprocess the PCR reads, holding one entry per CDR3 protein. The repertoire consists of about 18,000 distinct CDR3 sequences, with around 50% occurring once and the leading ten covering roughly 34%. The sequenced sample consisted of CD8+ T cells from the margin of a lung tumor. Receptors were obtained from a male donor with lung adenocarcinoma. The CD4 and CD8 labels of this study may be unreliable.

At least ten counts were recorded for this clonotype. The genes are TRBV27 and TRBJ2-5; 11 bases align to TRBD2. This CDR3 has 15 residues. V dropped 3 bases and J dropped 0; count of bases not matched to a gene: 0. From germline, CDR1 is MNHEY and CDR2 SMNVEV (reference sequence). The CDR3 spells CASSLTSGNQETQYF. The CDR3 DNA follows: TGTGCCAGCAGTTTGACTAGCGGGAACCAAGAGACCCAGTACTTC.

The chain employs TRBV6-1 and TRBJ2-2; TRBD1 aligns across 8 bases. Looked up from germline, CDR1 is MNHNS and CDR2 is SASEGT. The length of the CDR3 is 14 residues. J was trimmed by 3 bases and V by 8 bases; bases with no gene match: 5. The CDR3 sequence is CASDTGGDTGELFF. The CDR3 coding sequence is TGTGCCAGCGACACAGGGGGTGACACCGGGGAGCTGTTTTTT.

This chain joins TRBV6-1 and TRBJ1-3; 12 bases agree with TRBD1. From germline, CDR1 is MNHNS and CDR2 SASEGT. V gave up 7 bases and J gave up 3 bases; unmatched junction bases: 4. The CDR3 runs 15 residues. The CDR3, as DNA: TGTGCCAGCACCGGGACAGGGGGCTTTGGAAACACCATATATTTT. Amino acids: CASTGTGGFGNTIYF.

The chain combines TRBV6-1 with TRBJ2-7; no clear D gene. This CDR3 spans 11 amino acids. The germline gives CDR1 MNHNS, CDR2 SASEGT. Trimming pared 6 bases from V and 3 bases from J, leaving 6 bases between. This CDR3 reads CASRLDYEQYF. The DNA of the CDR3 is TGTGCCAGCAGGCTCGACTACGAGCAGTACTTC.

At least ten counts were recorded for this clonotype. The V and J genes are TRBV6-1 and TRBJ2-1, with D perhaps matching TRBD1 or TRBD2 (5 bases each). The germline V and J ends were trimmed by 4 bases and 2 bases, with 9 bases remaining between them. Germline values: CDR1 MNHNS, CDR2 SASEGT. The CDR3 is 14 amino acids. The CDR3 sequence is CASSGDAAYNEQFF. CDR3 nucleotide sequence: TGTGCCAGCAGTGGGGACGCAGCCTACAATGAGCAGTTCTTC.

This clonotype was seen a handful of times. One end of the junction varies from germline; a read error may be responsible. The V gene is TRBV7-7, the J gene TRBJ2-1, with a weak D call TRBD1 (6 bases). The assigned J gene may be wrong: the sequence end matches TRBJ2-5 better. The germline gives CDR1 SSHAT, CDR2 FNYEAQ (reference sequence). CDR3 length equals 15 residues. The CDR3, as DNA: TGTGCTAGCAGCTTAGAAAGGGGGTCTTGGGAGACCCAGTACTTC. Residues: CASSLERGSWETQYF.

This chain uses TRBV6-4 with TRBJ2-2, with D tentatively TRBD2 (5 bases). The DNA end is a closer match to TRBJ2-3, so the J assignment may be wrong. Germline V gene data show CDR1 as MRHNA and CDR2 as SNTAGT. This CDR3 has 20 amino acids. In DNA form, the CDR3 reads TGTGCCAGCAGTGACTCGAAAATCTACCGGAAGGCTGTGAACACCGGGGAGCAGTATTTT. Protein sequence: CASSDSKIYRKAVNTGEQYF.

In this sample, this clonotype is medium-sized. The J gene is TRBJ2-7, the V gene TRBV10-2, with 8 bases aligning to TRBD2. Looked up from germline, CDR1 is WSHSY and CDR2 is SAAADI. This CDR3 is 17 amino acids long. The V and J ends lost 4 bases and 0 bases, in that order; junction bases with no gene match: 11. CDR3 amino acids: CASSGREGLLSSYEQYF. The CDR3 region has the DNA TGCGCCAGCAGTGGTCGGGAGGGCCTCTTAAGCTCCTACGAGCAGTACTTC.

The chain is built from TRBV6-5 and TRBJ2-4; D assignment may be TRBD1 or TRBD2 (6 bases each). Trimming took 2 bases from V and 3 from J, leaving 14 bases between them. Per germline, CDR1 MNHEY and CDR2 SVGAGI. CDR3 length: 16 amino acids. This CDR3 is CASSYMAEGGKNIQYF. DNA for the CDR3: TGTGCCAGCAGTTACATGGCGGAGGGGGGCAAAAACATTCAGTACTTC.

This clonotype has more than one count but fewer than ten. The chain is built from TRBV7-3 and TRBJ2-2, with TRBD2 as a possible D gene (5 bases). CDR1 is SGHTA, CDR2 FQGTGA, per germline. V gave up 5 bases and J gave up 5 bases, with 18 bases separating them. The CDR3 extends over 16 amino acids. CDR3: CASSRESLPGTGELFF. The DNA for the CDR3 is TGTGCCAGCAGCCGCGAGTCCCTCCCGGGAACCGGGGAGCTGTTTTTT.

This clonotype has a count of ten or more. The V call is TRBV7-2, the J call TRBJ2-3, with unresolved D. CDR3 length equals 15 residues. Trimming stripped 5 bases from V and 3 bases from J, with 15 bases between. Germline V gene lookup returns CDR1 SGHTA and CDR2 FQGNSA. This CDR3 is CASSREAGPTDTQYF. The CDR3 nucleotides read TGTGCCAGCAGCCGAGAGGCAGGCCCAACAGATACGCAGTATTTT. The full variable domain, rest sourced from reference TRBV7-2 and TRBJ2-3, is GAGVSQSPSNKVTEKGKDVELRCDPISGHTALYWYRQSLGQGLEFLIYFQGNSAPDKSGLPSDRFSAERTGGSVSTLTIQRTQQEDSAVYLCASSREAGPTDTQYFGPGTRLTVL.

V and J are TRBV11-3 and TRBJ2-1; TRBD2 aligns across 9 bases. The germline V gene has CDR1 SGHNT and CDR2 YENEEA. Germline trimming cut 5 bases from V and 4 bases from J; bases unmatched to any gene: 3. CDR3 length equals 14 residues. In DNA form, the CDR3 reads TGTGCCAGCAGCCTGGGACTAGCTTACAATGAGCAGTTCTTC. It codes for CASSLGLAYNEQFF.